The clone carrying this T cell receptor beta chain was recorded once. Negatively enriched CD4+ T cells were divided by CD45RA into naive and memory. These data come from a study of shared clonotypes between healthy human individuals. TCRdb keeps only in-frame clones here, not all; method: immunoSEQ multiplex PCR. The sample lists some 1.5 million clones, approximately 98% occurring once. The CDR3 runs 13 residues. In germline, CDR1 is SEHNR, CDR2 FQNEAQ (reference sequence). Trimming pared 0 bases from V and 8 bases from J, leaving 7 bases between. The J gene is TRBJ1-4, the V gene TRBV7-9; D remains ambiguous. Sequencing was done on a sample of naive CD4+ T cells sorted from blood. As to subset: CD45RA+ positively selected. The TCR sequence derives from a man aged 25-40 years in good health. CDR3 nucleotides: TGTGCCAGCAGCTTAGCAGCTGGGGAAAAACTGTTTTTT. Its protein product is CASSLAAGEKLFF.